This T cell receptor beta chain was identified in a study of T cell responses to AZD1222 COVID-19 vaccine. Study-wide findings and caveats: Donors in the cohort were predominantly white British and more often female, and clonal diversity was possibly underestimated.

Here immunoSEQ multiplex PCR was the method, and the copy in TCRdb shows in-frame clones only, minus some. The data contain roughly 140,000 clones, approximately 89% of them singletons. V dropped 0 bases and J dropped 2 bases, with 16 bases sitting between them. CDR1 is KGHDR, CDR2 SFDVKD, per germline. This CDR3 is built from 17 residues. Concerning this clone itself: What it binds is unknown.

The sample here was peripheral blood, taken on day 0 of AZD1222 vaccination. The J gene is TRBJ2-7, the V gene TRBV24-1, with D possibly TRBD1 on 5 matching bases. The TCR sequence derives from an adult in good health. The DNA for the CDR3 is TGTGCCACCAGTGATTTGGATAAGGTACAGGAACCCTACGAGCAGTACTTC. Translated: CATSDLDKVQEPYEQYF.